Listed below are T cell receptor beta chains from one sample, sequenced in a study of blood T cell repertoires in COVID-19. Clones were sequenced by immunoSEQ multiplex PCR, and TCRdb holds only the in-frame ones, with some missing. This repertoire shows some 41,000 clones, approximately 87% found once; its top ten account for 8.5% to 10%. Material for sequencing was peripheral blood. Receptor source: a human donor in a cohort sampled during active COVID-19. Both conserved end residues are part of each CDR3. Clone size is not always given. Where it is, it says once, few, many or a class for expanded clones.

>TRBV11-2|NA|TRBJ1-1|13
CASSPYAPLGAFF
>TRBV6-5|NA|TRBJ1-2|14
CASSWRLSNYGYTF
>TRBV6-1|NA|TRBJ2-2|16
CASSELWRSNTGELFF
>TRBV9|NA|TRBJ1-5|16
CASSVGGSDSYQPQHF
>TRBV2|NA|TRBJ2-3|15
CASSADRESTDTQYF
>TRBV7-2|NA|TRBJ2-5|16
CASSLASGGPLETQYF
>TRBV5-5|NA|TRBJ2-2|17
CASSLDRRRGNTGELFF
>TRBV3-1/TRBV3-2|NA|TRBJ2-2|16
CASSQGQVMDTGELFF
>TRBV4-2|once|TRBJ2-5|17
CASSHVSLAGGQETQYF
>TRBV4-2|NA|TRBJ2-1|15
CASSQDQRGGGEQFF
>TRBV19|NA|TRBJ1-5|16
CASRGQAKLSNQPQHF
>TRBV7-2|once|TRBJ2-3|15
CASSSLGLVTDTQYF
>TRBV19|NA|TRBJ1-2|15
CASSDGSAGDYGYTF
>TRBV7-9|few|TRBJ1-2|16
CASSLATTGGWYGYTF
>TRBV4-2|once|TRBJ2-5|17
CASSQDSRLAGLETQYF
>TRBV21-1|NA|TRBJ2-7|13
CASSKQGTYEQYF
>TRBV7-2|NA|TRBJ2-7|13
CASSPRQVHEQYF
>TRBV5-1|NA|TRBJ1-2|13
CASSERTGLGYTF
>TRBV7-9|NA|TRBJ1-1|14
CASSPMTGNTEAFF
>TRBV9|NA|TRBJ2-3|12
CASSSHGDTQYF
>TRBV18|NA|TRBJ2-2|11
CASSPEGELFF
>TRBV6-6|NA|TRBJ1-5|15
CASSSEQGNNQPQHF
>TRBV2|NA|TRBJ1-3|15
CASSELSGTGNTIYF
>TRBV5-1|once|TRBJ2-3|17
CASSLVSGVSSTDTQYF
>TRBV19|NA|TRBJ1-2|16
CASSISGRRGRSGYTF
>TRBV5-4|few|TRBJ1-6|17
CASSLRPQDSYNSPLHF
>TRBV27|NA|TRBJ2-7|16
CASSLVPGSTSYEQYF
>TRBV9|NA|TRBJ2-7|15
CASSANPSNSYEQYF
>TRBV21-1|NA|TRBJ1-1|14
CASSTTPMRTEAFF
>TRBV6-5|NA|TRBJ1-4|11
CASVRGEKLFF
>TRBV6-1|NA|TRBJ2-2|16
CASSDFLQGAAGELFF
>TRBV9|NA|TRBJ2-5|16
CASSVFPSGGQETQYF
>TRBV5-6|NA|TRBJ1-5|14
CASSLGQGDQPQHF
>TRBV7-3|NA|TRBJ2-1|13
CASRSGGANEQFF
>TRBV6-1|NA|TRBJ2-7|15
CASSEWAGFVYEQYF
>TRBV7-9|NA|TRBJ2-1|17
CASSLFLIGRGANEQFF
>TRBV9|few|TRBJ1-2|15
CASSPRQGAGNGYTF
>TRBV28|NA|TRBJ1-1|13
CASSLERNTEAFF
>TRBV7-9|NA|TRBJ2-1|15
CASSLGTSGYNEQFF
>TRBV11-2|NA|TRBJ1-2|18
CASSFFERLDTATGGYTF
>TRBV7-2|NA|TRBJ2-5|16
CASSFSTSGGRETQYF
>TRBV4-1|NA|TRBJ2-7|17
CASSQDYWATTPYEQYF
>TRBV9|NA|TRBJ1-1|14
CASSAMTGGTEAFF
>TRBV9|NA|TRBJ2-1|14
CASSAGTGGREQFF
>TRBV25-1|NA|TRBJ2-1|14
CASRDSSSYNEQFF
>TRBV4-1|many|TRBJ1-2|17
CASSQPAKARGRDGYTF
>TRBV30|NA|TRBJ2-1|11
CAWDRRQEQFF
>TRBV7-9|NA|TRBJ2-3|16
CASSLEDSLEGDTQYF
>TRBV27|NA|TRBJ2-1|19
CASSPGLAGGPSSYNEQFF
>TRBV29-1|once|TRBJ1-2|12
CSGAAANYGYTF
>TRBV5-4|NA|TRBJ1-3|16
CASSLPDRDSGNTIYF
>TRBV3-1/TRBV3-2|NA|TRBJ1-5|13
CASSHGAGQPQHF
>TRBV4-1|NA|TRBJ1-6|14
CASSQDRVNSPLHF
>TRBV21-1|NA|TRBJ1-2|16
CASSTLDSQVNYGYTF
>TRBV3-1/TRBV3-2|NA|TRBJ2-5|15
CASSQGQGPQETQYF